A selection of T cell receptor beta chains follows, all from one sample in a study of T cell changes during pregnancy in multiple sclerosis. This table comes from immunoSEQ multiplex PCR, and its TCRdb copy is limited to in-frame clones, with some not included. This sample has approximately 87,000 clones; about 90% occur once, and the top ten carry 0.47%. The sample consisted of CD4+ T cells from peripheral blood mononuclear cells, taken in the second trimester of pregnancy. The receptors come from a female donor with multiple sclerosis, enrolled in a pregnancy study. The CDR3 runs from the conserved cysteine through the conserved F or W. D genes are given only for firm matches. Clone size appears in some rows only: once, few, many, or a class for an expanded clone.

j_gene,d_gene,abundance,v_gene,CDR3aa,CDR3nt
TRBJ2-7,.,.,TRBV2,CASSEARTLFTYEQYF,TGTGCCAGCAGTGAAGCGCGGACTCTCTTCACCTACGAGCAGTACTTC
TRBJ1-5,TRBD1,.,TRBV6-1,CASSQATGGGNQPQHF,TGTGCCAGCAGTCAAGCGACAGGGGGTGGCAATCAGCCCCAGCATTTT
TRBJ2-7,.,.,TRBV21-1,CASSKALGLEGHEQYF,TGTGCCAGCAGCAAAGCGCTGGGACTGGAGGGTCACGAGCAGTACTTC
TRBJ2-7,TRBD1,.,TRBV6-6,CASSYSGQGYEQYF,TGTGCCAGCAGTTACTCGGGACAGGGCTACGAGCAGTACTTC
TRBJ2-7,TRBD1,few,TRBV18,CASSPQRGQGYEQYF,TGTGCCAGCTCACCCCAACGAGGACAGGGTTACGAGCAGTACTTC
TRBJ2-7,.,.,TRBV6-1,CASSDPGESRSYEQYF,TGTGCCAGCAGTGACCCCGGGGAGTCCCGTTCCTACGAGCAGTACTTC
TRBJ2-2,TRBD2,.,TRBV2,CASSEIGRGTGELFF,TGTGCCAGCAGTGAGATCGGGAGGGGAACCGGGGAGCTGTTTTTT
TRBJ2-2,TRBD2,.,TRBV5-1,CASSLGSSGKRTGELFF,TGCGCCAGCAGCTTGGGAAGTAGCGGGAAAAGGACCGGGGAGCTGTTTTTT
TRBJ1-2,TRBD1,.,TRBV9,CASSPGDREGGYTF,TGTGCCAGCAGCCCCGGGGACAGGGAAGGTGGCTACACCTTC
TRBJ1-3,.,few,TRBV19,CASSRGSGNTIYF,TGTGCCAGTAGTAGAGGGTCTGGAAACACCATATATTTT
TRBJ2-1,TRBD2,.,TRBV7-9,CASSSTSGYYNEQFF,TGTGCCAGCAGTTCTACTAGCGGGTACTACAATGAGCAGTTCTTC
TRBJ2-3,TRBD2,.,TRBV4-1,CASSQARAGGSTDTQYF,TGCGCCAGCAGCCAAGCTCGAGCGGGGGGGAGCACAGATACGCAGTATTTT
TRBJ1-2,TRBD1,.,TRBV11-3,CASSLGQGKKGHGYTF,TGTGCCAGCAGCTTAGGACAGGGGAAGAAGGGGCATGGCTACACCTTC
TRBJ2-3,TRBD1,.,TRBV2,CASSHDRDRFYDTQYF,TGTGCCAGCAGTCACGACCGGGACAGGTTTTATGATACGCAGTATTTT
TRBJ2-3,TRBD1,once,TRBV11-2,CASSSRGQAITGF,TGTGCCAGCAGCTCCCGGGGACAGGCGATAACCGGTTTT
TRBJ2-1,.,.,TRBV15,CATNSRGASSYNEQFF,TGTGCCACGAACTCACGAGGAGCCAGCTCCTACAATGAGCAGTTCTTC
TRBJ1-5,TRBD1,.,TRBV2,CASSEGQGYQPQHF,TGTGCCAGCAGTGAAGGACAGGGGTATCAGCCCCAGCATTTT
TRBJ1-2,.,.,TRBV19,CASRAGALYGYTF,TGTGCCAGTAGGGCAGGGGCGCTCTATGGCTACACCTTC
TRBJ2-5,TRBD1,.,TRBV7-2,CASSLTGTAAQETQYF,TGTGCCAGCAGTCTCACCGGGACAGCCGCCCAAGAGACCCAGTACTTC
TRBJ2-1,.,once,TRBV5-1,CASSLHGGSSYNEQFF,TGCGCCAGCAGCTTACACGGAGGTAGCTCCTACAATGAGCAGTTCTTC
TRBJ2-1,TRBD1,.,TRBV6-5,CASSYRTGSGYEQFF,TGTGCCAGCAGTTACAGGACAGGGAGTGGTTATGAGCAGTTCTTC
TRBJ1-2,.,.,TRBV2,CASSESVTYGYTF,TGTGCCAGCAGTGAGTCAGTTACCTATGGCTACACCTTC
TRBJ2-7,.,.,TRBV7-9,CASSRRTANDEQYF,TGTGCCAGCAGCCGCCGGACAGCGAACGACGAGCAGTACTTC
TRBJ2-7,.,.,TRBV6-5,CASSYSRDPYEQYF,TGTGCCAGCAGTTACTCACGCGATCCCTACGAGCAGTACTTC
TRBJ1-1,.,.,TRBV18,CASSPGTIRGTEAFF,TGTGCCAGCTCACCGGGAACCATACGGGGCACTGAAGCTTTCTTT
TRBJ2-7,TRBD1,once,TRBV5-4,CASSLVGQGAYEQYF,TGTGCCAGCAGCTTGGTGGGACAGGGGGCCTACGAGCAGTACTTC
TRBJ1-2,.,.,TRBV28,CASSLFPYGYTF,TGTGCCAGCAGTTTATTCCCATATGGCTACACCTTC
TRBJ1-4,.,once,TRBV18,CASSPDRPDGGEKLFF,TGTGCCAGCTCACCAGATAGACCCGACGGAGGTGAAAAACTGTTTTTT
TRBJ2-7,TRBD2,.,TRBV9,CASSALARLAGGPYYEQYF,TGTGCCAGCAGCGCATTAGCCCGACTAGCGGGAGGGCCATACTACGAGCAGTACTTC
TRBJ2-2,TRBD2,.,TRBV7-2,CASSHSGGGATRELFF,TGTGCCAGCAGCCATAGTGGGGGGGGAGCCACCAGGGAGCTGTTTTTT
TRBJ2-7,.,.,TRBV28,CASSQGREYEQYF,TGTGCCAGCAGCCAGGGACGGGAGTACGAGCAGTACTTC
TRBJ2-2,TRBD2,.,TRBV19,CASSTPGRAGTGELFF,TGTGCCAGTAGTACCCCGGGGAGGGCCGGCACCGGGGAGCTGTTTTTT
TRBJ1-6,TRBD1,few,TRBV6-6,CASSWGQNSPLHF,TGTGCCAGCAGTTGGGGACAGAATTCACCCCTCCACTTT
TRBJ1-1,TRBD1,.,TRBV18,CASSARQGQNTEAFF,TGTGCCAGCTCAGCCCGACAGGGGCAAAACACTGAAGCTTTCTTT
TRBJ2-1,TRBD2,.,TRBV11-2,CASSLGEGSEQFF,TGTGCCAGCAGCTTAGGGGAGGGAAGTGAGCAGTTCTTC
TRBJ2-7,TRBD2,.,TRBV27,CASSFSDPGLAGGRRVYEQYF,TGTGCCAGCAGCTTTTCAGATCCGGGACTAGCGGGAGGGCGACGCGTCTACGAGCAGTACTTC
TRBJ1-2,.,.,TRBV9,CASSPLGGGVGGYTF,TGTGCCAGCAGCCCCCTAGGGGGAGGGGTTGGAGGCTACACCTTC
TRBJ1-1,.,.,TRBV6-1,CASSEGVGHLEAFF,TGTGCCAGCAGTGAAGGAGTGGGACACCTTGAAGCTTTCTTT
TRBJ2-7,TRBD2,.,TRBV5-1,CASSHGPTGTSNEQYF,TGCGCCAGCAGCCACGGCCCTACCGGGACTAGCAACGAGCAGTACTTC
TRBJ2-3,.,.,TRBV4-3,CASSQDWKGADTQYF,TGCGCCAGCAGCCAAGATTGGAAGGGGGCAGATACGCAGTATTTT
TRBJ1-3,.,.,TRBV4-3,CASSQADTGSSGNTIYF,TGCGCCAGCAGCCAAGCAGATACAGGGAGCTCTGGAAACACCATATATTTT
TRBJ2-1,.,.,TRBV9,CASSVESSSYNEQFF,TGTGCCAGCAGCGTAGAGAGTAGCTCCTACAATGAGCAGTTCTTC
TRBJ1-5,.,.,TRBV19,CASAEYSNQPQHF,TGTGCCAGTGCGGAATATAGCAATCAGCCCCAGCATTTT
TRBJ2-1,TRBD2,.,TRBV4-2,CASSQDAADAGLAAYNEQFF,TGTGCCAGCAGCCAAGATGCGGCAGATGCGGGACTAGCGGCATACAATGAGCAGTTCTTC
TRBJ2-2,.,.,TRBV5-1,CASSFNRAQVPGELFF,TGCGCCAGCAGCTTTAACAGGGCCCAAGTTCCCGGGGAGCTGTTTTTT
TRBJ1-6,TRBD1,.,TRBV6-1,CASSELPGQGGSAYNSPLHF,TGTGCCAGCAGTGAATTACCGGGACAGGGAGGTAGTGCCTATAATTCACCCCTCCACTTT
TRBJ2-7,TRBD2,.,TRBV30,CAWSSRLAGVGYEQYF,TGTGCCTGGAGTTCTCGACTAGCGGGAGTGGGGTACGAGCAGTACTTC
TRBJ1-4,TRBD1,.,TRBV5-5,CASSLAGQGPTNEKLFF,TGTGCCAGCAGCTTGGCCGGACAGGGACCAACTAATGAAAAACTGTTTTTT
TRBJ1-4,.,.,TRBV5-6,CASRRRGVEEKLFF,TGTGCCAGCAGGAGACGGGGGGTTGAAGAAAAACTGTTTTTT
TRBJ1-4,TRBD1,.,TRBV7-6,CASSLEKGHEGARKKLFF,TGTGCCAGCAGCTTAGAAAAGGGGCACGAGGGGGCGCGTAAAAAACTGTTTTTT
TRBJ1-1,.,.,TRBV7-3,CASSLGGLHLGTEAFF,TGTGCCAGCAGCTTAGGTGGACTGCACCTCGGGACTGAAGCTTTCTTT
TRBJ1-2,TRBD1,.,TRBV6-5,CASSPGQVYGYTF,TGTGCCAGCAGTCCTGGACAGGTCTATGGCTACACCTTC